The clone carrying this T cell receptor beta chain occurred a few times. These data originate in a study of CD4+ T cells in melanoma. V trimming: 5 bases; J trimming: 4 bases; junction bases outside the gene matches: 9. The CDR3 totals 15 residues. The germline V gene has CDR1 MRHNA and CDR2 SNTAGT. Method: immunoSEQ multiplex PCR; TCRdb's copy keeps in-frame clones and lacks some. This sample has roughly 10,000 clones; approximately 68% occur once, and the top ten carry 16%. The clonotype comes from a human donor with melanoma. The chain uses TRBV6-4 and TRBJ2-3; 7 positions agree with TRBD1. Sequencing was done on a sample of cells from a culture (not recorded whether cultured in vitro). The CDR3 sequence is CASSTGTATPDTQYF. The CDR3 nucleotides read TGTGCCAGCAGTACCGGGACAGCAACACCAGATACGCAGTATTTT.